The rows below give T cell receptor beta chains drawn from one sample of a study of cytomegalovirus exposure and HLA in healthy donors. Only in-frame clones appear in the TCRdb table, and some are missing; sequencing was by immunoSEQ multiplex PCR. This sample's clone table lists fewer than 200,000 clones. The sample was PBMCs. The receptors shown here come from a man aged 25-40 years in good health and CMV-seronegative. Both conserved end residues are part of each CDR3. A D gene is named only where the DNA matches it firmly.

d_call: -; v_call: TRBV18; j_call: TRBJ1-2; cdr3_aa: CASSPGSTLYGYTF
d_call: -; v_call: TRBV12-2; j_call: TRBJ2-2; cdr3_aa: CASRLRDRGEPIATGELFF
d_call: -; v_call: TRBV5-1; j_call: TRBJ2-1; cdr3_aa: CASNQATSSYNEQFF
d_call: -; v_call: TRBV30; j_call: TRBJ2-3; cdr3_aa: CAWSVPGSPDTQYF
d_call: -; v_call: TRBV10-3; j_call: TRBJ1-6; cdr3_aa: CAISREDSPLHF
d_call: -; v_call: TRBV29-1; j_call: TRBJ1-2; cdr3_aa: CSAGQLYGYTF
d_call: TRBD2; v_call: TRBV7-6; j_call: TRBJ2-5; cdr3_aa: CASRLLAGQETQYF
d_call: -; v_call: TRBV6-6; j_call: TRBJ1-5; cdr3_aa: CASSTEHYSNQPQHF
d_call: TRBD2; v_call: TRBV19; j_call: TRBJ2-1; cdr3_aa: CASGFSGRGREQFF
d_call: TRBD2; v_call: TRBV28; j_call: TRBJ2-1; cdr3_aa: CASMTSGRAGYNEQFF
d_call: -; v_call: TRBV30; j_call: TRBJ2-4; cdr3_aa: CAWSAEDIQYF
d_call: -; v_call: TRBV19; j_call: TRBJ1-2; cdr3_aa: CASSPGDYGYTF
d_call: -; v_call: TRBV4-3; j_call: TRBJ2-4; cdr3_aa: CASSQDFWEVGSGNIQYF
d_call: TRBD1; v_call: TRBV5-5; j_call: TRBJ2-1; cdr3_aa: CASSQGQSIYNEQFF
d_call: TRBD2; v_call: TRBV7-3; j_call: TRBJ2-3; cdr3_aa: CASSGAGASTDTQYF
d_call: -; v_call: TRBV21-1; j_call: TRBJ2-2; cdr3_aa: CASSKAARYDRGKGTGELFF
d_call: -; v_call: TRBV4-1; j_call: TRBJ2-3; cdr3_aa: CASSQFEGGLGDTQYF
d_call: -; v_call: TRBV25-1; j_call: TRBJ1-1; cdr3_aa: CASSILGGVVAFF
d_call: -; v_call: TRBV4-3; j_call: TRBJ1-5; cdr3_aa: CASSQTSYQPQHF
d_call: TRBD1; v_call: TRBV5-1; j_call: TRBJ2-7; cdr3_aa: CASSLAQGANWRYEQYF
d_call: TRBD1; v_call: TRBV5-4; j_call: TRBJ2-2; cdr3_aa: CASSTDRAAGELFF